This T cell receptor (beta chain) was sequenced in a study of regulatory T cells in long-lasting Graves disease. As for the study in general: To qualify as persistent, Graves' disease required over 5 years of antithyroid drugs with positive TSH receptor antibodies.

As to time point: persistent/refractory GD, antithyroid drugs over 5 years with positive TRAb. Generation of the TCR library employed RNA extracted from PBMCs. American Thyroid Association guidelines defined how Graves' disease was diagnosed. Tubes containing EDTA received about 9.7 milliliters of drawn peripheral blood. Study results and caveats: Persistent disease samples used TRBV28, TRBJ1-2 and TRBJ2-5 preferentially.

With V trimmed by 4 bases and J by 4 bases, 8 bases remained unmatched. Germline lookup yields CDR1 SGDLS and CDR2 YYNGEE. The length of the CDR3 is 16 residues. A word on this clonotype: Its specificity is unknown.

Arm-PCR of CDR3 regions and iRepertoire HTBI primers were used to build TCR beta libraries. MiXCR, run by TCRdb on the multiplex PCR reads, gives a single entry per CDR3 protein. The sample has roughly 400,000 distinct CDR3 sequences, 21% seen once. The genes are TRBV9 and TRBJ2-2; 9 nucleotides align to TRBD1. This clonotype originated in a female donor with Graves disease. This specimen was peripheral blood mononuclear cells (PBMCs), taken when the disease was refractory, from a patient treated with antithyroid drugs. CDR3 in amino acids: CASSPGTGTATGELFF. The CDR3 bases are TGTGCCAGCAGCCCCGGGACAGGGACGGCCACCGGGGAGCTGTTTTTT.